This entry lists 5 T cell receptor beta chains sequenced from one sample in a study of neoadjuvant anti-PD-1 for oral cavity cancer. Time point: after neoadjuvant nivolumab, at surgical resection. This table comes from immunoSEQ multiplex PCR, and its TCRdb copy is limited to in-frame clones, with some not included. The sample has tens of thousands of clones; under 55% are singletons. The specimen comprised tumor tissue, sampled after nivolumab (anti-PD-1) treatment. These receptors all come from a person aged 40 to 85 with oral cavity squamous cell carcinoma.

This clone was detected a few times. The sample contains more than one DNA sequence encoding this CDR3. The chain links TRBV11-3 to TRBJ2-3; TRBD2 might be the D (5 bases). This CDR3 region has 12 residues. Per germline, CDR1 SGHNT and CDR2 YENEEA. The V end lost 3 bases, the J end lost 5 bases, and 6 bases lay between the germline ends. CDR3 sequence: CASSLAGDTQYF. CDR3 sequence (DNA): TGTGCCAGCAGCTTGGCGGGAGATACGCAGTATTTT.

The chain combines TRBV9 with TRBJ1-3; D gene unclear. V dropped 4 bases and J dropped 4 bases, with 18 bases sitting between them. The CDR3 consists of 16 residues. Germline V gene sequence: CDR1 SGDLS, CDR2 YYNGEE. CDR3 coding DNA: TGTGCCAGCAGCCCCATCGTGACGAAGGGAGGAAACACCATATATTTT. Residues: CASSPIVTKGGNTIYF.

The gene calls are TRBV12-5 and TRBJ2-3; D not certain. The V end lost 5 bases, the J end lost 2 bases, and 5 bases lay between the germline ends. Looked up from germline, CDR1 is LGHNT and CDR2 is FRNRAP. This CDR3 contains 12 residues. The CDR3 nucleotides are TGTGCTAGTGGTCTCCTCACAGATACGCAGTATTTT. Its translation is CASGLLTDTQYF. The full variable domain, in which reference TRBV12-5 and TRBJ2-3 provide the parts outside the CDR3, is DARVTQTPRHKVTEMGQEVTMRCQPILGHNTVFWYRQTMMQGLELLAYFRNRAPLDDSGMPKDRFSAEMPDATLATLKIQPSEPRDSAVYFCASGLLTDTQYFGPGTRLTVL.

Within the sample, this clone is medium-sized. The J gene is TRBJ2-7, the V gene TRBV27, with D possibly being TRBD1 (6 bases). This CDR3 is 14 amino acids long. The V and J ends lost 5 bases and 4 bases respectively, with 15 bases between them. Germline V gene sequence: CDR1 MNHEY, CDR2 SMNVEV (reference sequence). The CDR3 reads CASSVTGSWYEQYF. The DNA of the CDR3 is TGTGCCAGCAGTGTAACAGGGTCTTGGTACGAGCAGTACTTC.

This clone was detected only a few times. This chain connects TRBV5-1 to TRBJ2-5; D remains unclear. CDR1 SGHRS and CDR2 YFSETQ come from the germline V gene. This CDR3 comprises 12 residues. Trimming took off 4 bases at V and 0 bases at J, with 4 bases between the two ends. The CDR3 coding sequence is TGCGCCAGCAGCATGTACCAAGAGACCCAGTACTTC. Protein product: CASSMYQETQYF.